This T cell receptor (beta chain) was documented in a study of chemoradiotherapy in HPV16-positive cancers. Sequenced by immunoSEQ multiplex PCR; TCRdb stores in-frame clones only, minus some. This sample has over 10,000 clones, with roughly 90% found just once. Study outcomes and limitations: Candidate HPV-specific clones and E7-related TCR motifs grew in tumor during treatment.

About this clone itself: Its specificity is not known.

Germline CDR1 reads SGHKS; CDR2 reads YYEKEE (reference sequence). Trimming took 4 bases from V and 0 from J, leaving 13 bases between them. CDR3 length: 15 residues. The chain couples TRBV5-5 to TRBJ1-1, with D unresolved. This TCR derives from a human donor with HPV-associated anogenital cancer. Sample: blood, taken from a patient who underwent chemoradiotherapy. The CDR3: CASSLPANMNTEAFF. The CDR3 coding sequence is TGTGCCAGCAGCCTCCCGGCAAACATGAACACTGAAGCTTTCTTT. Filled out from reference TRBV5-5 and TRBJ1-1, the complete variable domain reads DAGVTQSPTHLIKTRGQQVTLRCSPISGHKSVSWYQQVLGQGPQFIFQYYEKEERGRGNFPDRFSARQFPNYSSELNVNALLLGDSALYLCASSLPANMNTEAFFGQGTRLTVV.